This T cell receptor beta chain was identified in a study of OX40 agonist ivuxolimab in advanced cancers. General study points: Normalized T-cell clonal expansion was also low in some nonresponders.

The CDR3 has 16 residues. Germline assignment: CDR1 SGHRS and CDR2 YFSETQ. Trimming pared 4 bases from V and 3 bases from J, leaving 16 bases between. Generated by immunoSEQ multiplex PCR, the TCRdb table keeps only in-frame clones and is missing some. The top ten hold roughly 0.29% of the sample, which has about 62,000 clones, 70% to 90% seen once. With regard to this clone: What it binds is unknown.

The sequence derives from an adult with an advanced solid tumor such as melanoma, head and neck, liver or kidney cancer. This chain uses TRBV5-1 with TRBJ2-2; no clear D. This specimen was CD4+ or CD8+ T cells sorted from blood, taken in a trial of the OX40 agonist ivuxolimab. The CDR3 sequence: CASSHYSPRDTGELFF. CDR3 in DNA: TGCGCCAGCAGCCACTACAGCCCCCGGGACACCGGGGAGCTGTTTTTT.